These 19 T cell receptor beta chains were all obtained from the same sample, sequenced in a study of cytomegalovirus exposure and HLA in healthy donors. The PCR employed 60 Vbeta primers together with 13 Jbeta primers. Produced via immunoSEQ multiplex PCR; TCRdb's table is partial and in-frame only. The sample totals approximately 58,000 clones. Sequenced input: PBMCs. The receptors come from a man between 18 and 29 years old in good health and CMV-seropositive.

The gene calls are TRBV13 and TRBJ1-1; the D is unclear. Germline assignment: CDR1 PRHDT and CDR2 FYEKMQ (reference sequence). V lost 0 bases to trimming and J lost 1 base, with 6 bases between them. This CDR3 spans 14 amino acids. The CDR3 sequence is CASSLGEGNTEAFF. The CDR3 DNA reads TGTGCCAGCAGCTTAGGCGAGGGGAACACTGAAGCTTTCTTT. The full variable domain, in which reference TRBV13 and TRBJ1-1 provide the parts outside the CDR3, is AAGVIQSPRHLIKEKRETATLKCYPIPRHDTVYWYQQGPGQDPQFLISFYEKMQSDKGSIPDRFSAQQFSDYHSELNMSSLELGDSALYFCASSLGEGNTEAFFGQGTRLTVV.

The CDR3 region is CASVTASNTGELFF. The CDR3 DNA follows: TGTGCCAGCGTCACAGCTTCGAACACCGGGGAGCTGTTTTTT. This chain uses TRBV7-9 with TRBJ2-2; D is ambiguous. Per the germline V gene, CDR1 is SEHNR and CDR2 is FQNEAQ (reference sequence). This CDR3 has 14 amino acids. Trimming cost V 8 bases and J 0 bases, with 10 bases left between them.

The CDR3: CATRTSGSEQYF. The CDR3 bases are TGTGCCACAAGGACTAGCGGGAGCGAGCAGTACTTC. V gene TRBV9 combines with J gene TRBJ2-7; 13 bases are shared with TRBD2. With V trimmed by 9 bases and J by 6 bases, 3 bases remained unmatched. In germline, CDR1 is SGDLS, CDR2 YYNGEE. This CDR3 contains 12 residues.

The chain combines TRBV6-5 with TRBJ2-7; weak D call: TRBD2 (5 bases). Germline assignment: CDR1 MNHEY and CDR2 SVGAGI. The V and J ends lost 4 bases and 4 bases respectively, with 14 bases between them. This CDR3 region has 14 residues. This CDR3 reads CASSSHGLLYEQYF. In nucleotides, the CDR3 is TGTGCCAGCAGTTCGCACGGACTTCTATACGAGCAGTACTTC.

This rearrangement joins TRBV6-6 to TRBJ2-1; 8 positions agree with TRBD2. Germline CDR1 and CDR2: MNHNY and SVGAGI (reference sequence). This CDR3 is built from 16 residues. The V segment lost 5 bases and the J segment 7 bases; nucleotides outside the gene matches: 13. The CDR3 DNA is TGTGCCAGCAGTCCCAGACCGGGACTAGTTGGTAATGAGCAGTTCTTC. This encodes CASSPRPGLVGNEQFF.

This chain uses TRBV6-5 with TRBJ1-5, with unresolved D. V gave up 0 bases and J gave up 4 bases, with 10 bases separating them. The CDR3 runs to 15 residues. Germline V lookup: CDR1 MNHEY, CDR2 SVGAGI. CDR3 sequence reads: CASSYSLGENQPQHF. The CDR3 DNA reads TGTGCCAGCAGTTACTCGCTTGGGGAGAATCAGCCCCAGCATTTT.

Here the CDR3 reads CASSQQGSTQETQYF. As DNA, the CDR3 is TGTGCCAGCAGCCAACAGGGCTCCACTCAAGAGACCCAGTACTTC. The rearrangement uses TRBV9 and TRBJ2-5, with D possibly TRBD1 on 6 matching bases. The CDR3 sequence is 15 residues long. The germline CDR1 and CDR2 sequences are SGDLS and YYNGEE. Between the trimmed V and J ends, which lost 4 bases and 2 bases, there was a span of 15 bases.

This clone shows up as large by frequency. The chain uses TRBV6-5 and TRBJ1-3; TRBD1 aligns across 9 bases. Germline V gives CDR1 MNHEY, CDR2 SVGAGI. V lost 6 bases and J lost 4; bases outside the gene matches: 4. The CDR3 sequence is 14 residues long. The chain's CDR3 is CASRPGTGGNTIYF. The DNA of the CDR3 is TGTGCCAGCAGGCCCGGGACAGGGGGAAACACCATATATTTT.

The V call is TRBV7-6, the J call TRBJ2-5, with 7 nucleotides matching TRBD1. Germline lookup yields CDR1 SGHVS and CDR2 FNYEAQ. This CDR3 has 14 residues. The V segment lost 1 base and the J segment 5 bases; nucleotides outside the gene matches: 4. The CDR3 protein is CASSLVGRGETQYF. CDR3 bases: TGTGCCAGCAGCTTAGTCGGCAGGGGGGAGACCCAGTACTTC.

The rearrangement uses TRBV14 and TRBJ2-3; 11 bases agree with TRBD2. The V segment lost 0 bases and the J segment 6 bases; nucleotides outside the gene matches: 8. Germline CDR1 SGHDN, CDR2 FVKESK. This CDR3 region has 17 residues. The CDR3 bases are TGTGCCAGCAGCCAAGAGCGATTAGCGGGAGGGTTCGATACGCAGTATTTT. It is translated as CASSQERLAGGFDTQYF.

This sequence joins TRBV30 and TRBJ2-1; 14 bases match TRBD2. V trimming: 4 bases; J trimming: 9 bases; junction bases outside the gene matches: 8. The CDR3 length is 15 residues. CDR1 and CDR2 from the germline V gene are GTSNPN and SVGIG (reference sequence). The CDR3 coding sequence is TGTGCCTGGACCTACCTAGGACTAGCGGGAGGTGAGCAGTTCTTC. Translating gives CAWTYLGLAGGEQFF.

The DNA of the CDR3 is TGTGCCAGCAGCTTAGTTTGGGCCAGGAACACTGAAGCTTTCTTT. Translating it yields CASSLVWARNTEAFF. The chain employs TRBV7-2 and TRBJ1-1; D is unclear. CDR3 length equals 15 residues. The V gene lost 1 base and the J gene lost 1 base, with 10 bases spanning the gap. Germline assignment: CDR1 SGHTA and CDR2 FQGNSA. Drawing the rest from reference TRBV7-2 and TRBJ1-1, the complete variable domain is GAGVSQSPSNKVTEKGKDVELRCDPISGHTALYWYRQSLGQGLEFLIYFQGNSAPDKSGLPSDRFSAERTGGSVSTLTIQRTQQEDSAVYLCASSLVWARNTEAFFGQGTRLTVV.

The chain employs TRBV6-4 and TRBJ2-2; 12 bases agree with TRBD2. Germline V CDR1 and CDR2: MRHNA, SNTAGT. After removal of 5 bases from V and 3 bases from J, the junction contained 1 base not matched to a gene. This CDR3 contains 15 residues. This chain's CDR3 is CASSRLAGDTGELFF. The CDR3 bases are TGTGCCAGCAGTCGACTAGCGGGAGACACCGGGGAGCTGTTTTTT.

The V gene is TRBV7-3, the J gene TRBJ1-1, with unresolved D. The CDR3 is made up of 14 amino acids. Deletions cut 2 bases from V and 0 bases from J, with 7 bases between. Germline CDR1 is SGHTA and CDR2 is FQGTGA. The DNA for the CDR3 is TGTGCCAGCAGCTTAGACAATCTGAACACTGAAGCTTTCTTT. Protein: CASSLDNLNTEAFF.

The V gene is TRBV28, the J gene TRBJ2-1, with 7 bases identical to TRBD1. Unmatched junction bases numbered 9, after V lost 7 bases and J lost 3 bases. Germline lookup yields CDR1 MDHEN and CDR2 SYDVKM. The CDR3 spans 15 residues. The CDR3 protein is CASTQPGQNYNEQFF. CDR3 in DNA: TGTGCCAGCACACAACCGGGACAGAACTACAATGAGCAGTTCTTC.

The CDR3 nucleotides read TGTGCCAGCAGCCCAGGGGATTACACTGAAGCTTTCTTT. Protein: CASSPGDYTEAFF. This chain uses TRBV11-3 with TRBJ1-1; a possible D gene is TRBD1 (6 bases). The CDR3 sequence is 13 residues long. Germline CDR1 is SGHNT and CDR2 is YENEEA. Trimming cost V 5 bases and J 3 bases, with 10 bases left between them.

The chain employs TRBV29-1 and TRBJ2-2; 11 bases align to TRBD2. The CDR3 contains 17 residues. Unmatched junction bases numbered 14, after V lost 7 bases and J lost 4 bases. Per the germline V gene, CDR1 is SQVTM and CDR2 is ANQGSEA. The CDR3 DNA sequence: TGCAGCGCATCACTAGCGGGAGTCAGTAGGAGCACCGGGGAGCTGTTTTTT. This codes for CSASLAGVSRSTGELFF.

Measured by frequency, this clone is medium-sized. V is TRBV5-1 and J is TRBJ1-4; perhaps TRBD1 as D (5 bases). V lost 1 base and J lost 3, with 13 bases in between. The germline V gene has CDR1 SGHRS and CDR2 YFSETQ. The CDR3 has 16 amino acids. CDR3 residues: CASSLNVPGPNEKLFF. CDR3 sequence (DNA): TGCGCCAGCAGCTTGAATGTCCCAGGGCCTAATGAAAAACTGTTTTTT.

The V gene is TRBV15, the J gene TRBJ1-6; D is unclear. The CDR3 length is 14 residues. The V end lost 8 bases, the J end lost 0 bases, and 8 bases lay between the germline ends. CDR1 is LNHNV and CDR2 is YYDKDF in the germline V gene (reference sequence). CDR3 region: CATGGSSYNSPLHF. DNA of the CDR3: TGTGCCACCGGAGGGAGCTCCTATAATTCACCCCTCCACTTT.